The T cell receptor beta chain described here comes from a study of response to subunit inactivated influenza vaccine. Whole-study results and caveats: Each seasonal influenza vaccination recruits few new T cells, the authors suggested.

TCRdb passed the RT-PCR reads through MiXCR, listing each CDR3 protein once. The sample contains hundreds of thousands of distinct CDR3 sequences, around 13% of which appear only once. Per the germline V gene, CDR1 is MNHEY and CDR2 is SVGEGT. This CDR3 spans 15 amino acids. V was shortened by 0 bases and J by 6 bases, with 12 bases between the two germline ends. Note on this clonotype: The antigen is undetermined.

The J gene is TRBJ1-5, the V gene TRBV6-2 or TRBV6-3, with D possibly matching TRBD1 (6 bases). This TCR came from a man in his fifties who received an inactivated influenza vaccine. The sample consisted of PBMCs from blood, taken around 14 days before vaccination. The CDR3 nucleotides are TGTGCCAGCAGTTACTCGATACAGGGAGTTCAGCCCCAGCATTTT. It codes for CASSYSIQGVQPQHF.